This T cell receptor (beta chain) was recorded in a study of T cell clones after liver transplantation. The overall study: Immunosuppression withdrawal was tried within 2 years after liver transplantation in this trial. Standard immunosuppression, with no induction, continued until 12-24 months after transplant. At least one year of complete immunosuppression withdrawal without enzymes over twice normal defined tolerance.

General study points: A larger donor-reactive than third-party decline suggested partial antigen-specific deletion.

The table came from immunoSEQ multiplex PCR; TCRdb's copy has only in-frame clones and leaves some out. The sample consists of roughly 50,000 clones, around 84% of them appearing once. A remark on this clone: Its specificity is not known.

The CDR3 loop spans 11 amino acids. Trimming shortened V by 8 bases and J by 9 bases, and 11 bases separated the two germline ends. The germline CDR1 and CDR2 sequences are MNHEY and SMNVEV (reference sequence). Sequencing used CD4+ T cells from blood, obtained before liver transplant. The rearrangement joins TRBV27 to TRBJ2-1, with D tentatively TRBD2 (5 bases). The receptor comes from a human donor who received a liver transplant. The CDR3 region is CASLGRGEQFF. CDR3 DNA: TGTGCCAGCCTGGGGAGAGGTGAGCAGTTCTTC.